Below, 19 T cell receptor beta chains from the same sample are listed, as sequenced in a study of memory CD4+ T cells and cytomegalovirus serostatus. The sort gate was single viable CD3+CD4+CD8-CD45RO+ cells for memory CD4+ T cells. The protocol was immunoSEQ multiplex PCR, while the TCRdb copy is restricted to in-frame clones and leaves out a portion. This table has 64,000 or so clones, roughly three quarters appearing once. Sequencing used memory CD4+ T cells from blood. These receptors all stem from an adult in good health and CMV-seronegative.

The chain employs TRBV29-1 and TRBJ2-5, with a possible D match to TRBD2 (6 bases). This CDR3 contains 10 residues. Per the germline V gene, CDR1 is SQVTM and CDR2 is ANQGSEA. V was shortened by 7 bases and J by 9 bases, with 12 bases between the two germline ends. The CDR3 DNA reads TGCAGCGCGGGAACGGGGGCCCAGTACTTC. It is translated as CSAGTGAQYF.

This chain uses TRBV28 with TRBJ1-5; D gene ambiguous. The CDR3 has 13 amino acids. Germline CDR1 and CDR2: MDHEN and SYDVKM. V was trimmed by 5 bases and J by 2 bases, leaving 7 bases between them. The CDR3 nucleotides read TGTGCCAGCAGTCCTGGGGGCAATCAGCCCCAGCATTTT. Amino acids: CASSPGGNQPQHF. Full variable domain (missing parts from reference TRBV28 and TRBJ1-5): DVKVTQSSRYLVKRTGEKVFLECVQDMDHENMFWYRQDPGLGLRLIYFSYDVKMKEKGDIPEGYSVSREKKERFSLILESASTNQTSMYLCASSPGGNQPQHFGDGTRLSIL.

This chain links TRBV6-5 with TRBJ1-1, with 8 bases matching TRBD1. Germline CDR1 is MNHEY and CDR2 is SVGAGI. This CDR3 has 13 amino acids. With 6 bases clipped from V and 11 bases from J, the junction kept 11 bases outside the gene matches. CDR3 amino acids: CASSLGQGRHAFF. The CDR3 nucleotides are TGTGCCAGCAGCCTAGGACAGGGAAGGCATGCTTTCTTT.

The CDR3 spells CASSFFGGPTSYEQYF. In DNA form, the CDR3 reads TGTGCCAGCAGCTTTTTTGGGGGTCCAACTTCCTACGAGCAGTACTTC. V usage is TRBV13 and J usage is TRBJ2-7, with D perhaps being TRBD1 or TRBD2 (5 bases each). Trimming took 3 bases from V and 1 from J, leaving 16 bases between them. This CDR3 is built from 16 residues. Germline V gene data show CDR1 as PRHDT and CDR2 as FYEKMQ (reference sequence).

J is TRBJ2-7 and V is TRBV7-9; possibly TRBD1 or TRBD2 for D (5 bases each). There are 14 residues in the CDR3. Germline CDR1 reads SEHNR; CDR2 reads FQNEAQ (reference sequence). With 7 bases removed from V and 3 bases from J, the gap between germline ends came to 16 bases. The CDR3, as DNA: TGTGCCAGCACCCTACCGGGACCTAACTACGAGCAGTACTTC. Translation: CASTLPGPNYEQYF. The full variable domain, in which reference TRBV7-9 and TRBJ2-7 provide the parts outside the CDR3, is DTGVSQNPRHKITKRGQNVTFRCDPISEHNRLYWYRQTLGQGPEFLTYFQNEAQLEKSRLLSDRFSAERPKGSFSTLEIQRTEQGDSAMYLCASTLPGPNYEQYFGPGTRLTVT.

This sequence joins TRBV5-1 and TRBJ2-5, with D tentatively TRBD2 (5 bases). This CDR3 spans 15 amino acids. CDR1 SGHRS and CDR2 YFSETQ come from the germline V gene. The V gene lost 0 bases and the J gene lost 1 base, with 10 bases spanning the gap. CDR3 sequence: CASSLVGNSQETQYF. CDR3 nucleotides: TGCGCCAGCAGCTTGGTCGGGAACAGCCAAGAGACCCAGTACTTC.

The chain recombines TRBV15 with TRBJ1-2; possible D gene TRBD1, 6 bases. The ends were cut back, 7 bases at V and 0 bases at J, with 15 bases in the middle. The V gene's germline CDR1 is LNHNV and CDR2 YYDKDF (reference sequence). The CDR3 is made up of 15 amino acids. Here the CDR3 DNA reads TGTGCCACCATCAGCCGGGACAAACCTAACTATGGCTACACCTTC. Translated, it gives CATISRDKPNYGYTF.

This rearrangement joins TRBV19 to TRBJ1-5; 7 bases map to TRBD1. This CDR3 spans 15 amino acids. V lost 5 bases and J lost 3; bases outside the gene matches: 7. Germline CDR1 and CDR2: LNHDA and SQIVND (reference sequence). In DNA form, the CDR3 reads TGTGCCAGTAGTGGGTCAGGGGGTAACAATCAGCCCCAGCATTTT. This translates into CASSGSGGNNQPQHF. Complete variable domain (other parts from reference TRBV19 and TRBJ1-5): DGGITQSPKYLFRKEGQNVTLSCEQNLNHDAMYWYRQDPGQGLRLIYYSQIVNDFQKGDIAEGYSVSREKKESFPLTVTSAQKNPTAFYLCASSGSGGNNQPQHFGDGTRLSIL.

The CDR3 protein is CAISESTQRTDTQYF. CDR3 nucleotide sequence: TGTGCCATCAGTGAGTCAACTCAGCGCACAGATACGCAGTATTTT. This chain connects TRBV10-3 to TRBJ2-3; D gene unclear. Trimming pared 0 bases from V and 1 base from J, leaving 8 bases between. The CDR3 extends over 15 amino acids. Germline CDR1 is ENHRY and CDR2 is SYGVKD.

The chain joins TRBV7-9 to TRBJ2-3; 8 bases are a match to TRBD1. The CDR3 is 13 amino acids. Losses at the gene ends were 6 bases for V and 4 bases for J; bases not matched to a gene: 3. Germline values: CDR1 SEHNR, CDR2 FQNEAQ (reference sequence). The CDR3 region is CASSAGGADTQYF. The DNA for the CDR3 is TGTGCCAGCAGTGCAGGGGGCGCAGATACGCAGTATTTT.

This chain joins TRBV15 and TRBJ1-1; D may be TRBD1 (5 bases). In germline, CDR1 is LNHNV, CDR2 YYDKDF (reference sequence). The CDR3 has 13 amino acids. V was shortened by 2 bases and J by 5 bases, with 9 bases between the two germline ends. CDR3 in DNA: TGTGCCACCAGCAGAAAGGGGCGGACTGAAGCTTTCTTT. This gives the protein CATSRKGRTEAFF.

This clone was seen more than once but under ten times. The chain joins TRBV7-2 to TRBJ2-7; D is perhaps TRBD1 or TRBD2 (5 bases each). Germline V gives CDR1 SGHTA, CDR2 FQGNSA. V was trimmed by 1 base and J by 6 bases, leaving 13 bases between them. The CDR3 runs to 14 residues. The CDR3 loop is CASSLGMGRPEQYF. For the CDR3, the DNA is TGTGCCAGCAGCTTAGGGATGGGACGGCCCGAGCAGTACTTC.

V and J are TRBV19 and TRBJ1-4; 8 bases map to TRBD1. Germline V gene sequence: CDR1 LNHDA, CDR2 SQIVND (reference sequence). Trimming took 4 bases from V and 8 from J; bases not matched to a gene: 9. The CDR3 totals 15 residues. The CDR3 sequence is CASSRGDRRDEKLFF. For the CDR3, the DNA is TGTGCCAGTAGTAGAGGGGACAGGAGGGACGAAAAACTGTTTTTT.

This clone was observed a handful of times. The rearrangement uses TRBV29-1 and TRBJ1-1; D possibly corresponds to TRBD1 (6 bases). The ends were cut back, 3 bases at V and 1 base at J, with 12 bases in the middle. The CDR3 has 14 residues. The germline CDR1 and CDR2 sequences are SQVTM and ANQGSEA. In DNA form, the CDR3 reads TGCAGCGTTGATAGGGGGGGGCAGAACACTGAAGCTTTCTTT. The encoded protein is CSVDRGGQNTEAFF. Using reference TRBV29-1 and TRBJ1-1 for the parts outside the CDR3, the full variable domain is SAVISQKPSRDICQRGTSLTIQCQVDSQVTMMFWYRQQPGQSLTLIATANQGSEATYESGFVIDKFPISRPNLTFSTLTVSNMSPEDSSIYLCSVDRGGQNTEAFFGQGTRLTVV.

This chain links TRBV4-1 with TRBJ2-5; weak D call: TRBD1 (5 bases). Germline CDR1 reads MGHRA; CDR2 reads YSYEKL. The CDR3 sequence is 16 residues long. V was trimmed by 1 base and J by 1 base, leaving 13 bases between them. CDR3 in DNA: TGCGCCAGCAGCCAAGCGGCCAGGGCCGGCCAAGAGACCCAGTACTTC. It is translated as CASSQAARAGQETQYF.

This clone was seen more than once but under ten times. The chain is built from TRBV4-1 and TRBJ1-2; tentatively, D is TRBD1 (5 bases). From germline, CDR1 is MGHRA and CDR2 YSYEKL. V was pared by 0 bases and J by 5 bases, with 16 bases between. The CDR3 totals 16 residues. CDR3: CASSQEDLPGQYGYTF. DNA for the CDR3: TGCGCCAGCAGCCAAGAGGACCTCCCGGGGCAGTATGGCTACACCTTC.

The chain recombines TRBV19 with TRBJ1-4, with a tentative D call TRBD1 (5 bases). The CDR3 spans 15 residues. Germline V gene sequence: CDR1 LNHDA, CDR2 SQIVND (reference sequence). Trimming stripped 7 bases from V and 10 bases from J, with 22 bases between. This chain's CDR3 is CASKSPSGRQGKLFF. The CDR3 coding sequence is TGTGCCAGTAAATCGCCTTCCGGGAGGCAGGGAAAACTGTTTTTT. The full variable domain, completed using reference TRBV19 and TRBJ1-4, is DGGITQSPKYLFRKEGQNVTLSCEQNLNHDAMYWYRQDPGQGLRLIYYSQIVNDFQKGDIAEGYSVSREKKESFPLTVTSAQKNPTAFYLCASKSPSGRQGKLFFGSGTQLSVL.

The chain carries TRBV5-6 and TRBJ2-3; 9 bases map to TRBD2. J gave up 3 bases and V 0 bases, and 11 bases lay outside the gene matches. The CDR3 covers 18 residues. CDR1 is SGHDT and CDR2 is YYEEEE in the germline V gene. The CDR3 sequence: CASSLEKGLSGSTDTQYF. The CDR3 region has the DNA TGTGCCAGCAGCTTGGAAAAAGGACTTAGCGGGAGTACAGATACGCAGTATTTT.

The V and J genes are TRBV6-5 and TRBJ1-2; the match to TRBD1 covers 7 bases. This CDR3 comprises 14 residues. The germline gives CDR1 MNHEY, CDR2 SVGAGI. V trimming: 2 bases; J trimming: 1 base; junction bases outside the gene matches: 1. The CDR3 region is CASSYGDSNYGYTF. CDR3 coding DNA: TGTGCCAGCAGTTACGGGGACAGTAACTATGGCTACACCTTC.